This paragraph reports one TCR beta chain. The data were taken from a study of T cell changes during pregnancy in multiple sclerosis. CDR1 and CDR2 (germline): LGHNA, YSLEER. Trimming stripped 0 bases from V and 3 bases from J, with 12 bases between. The CDR3 contains 16 residues. Libraries were prepared by immunoSEQ multiplex PCR; TCRdb keeps only in-frame clonotypes and omits some of them. The sample lists some 60,000 clones, 93% occurring once. This TCR derives from a female donor with multiple sclerosis, enrolled in a pregnancy study. The sequences come from peripheral blood, collected after pregnancy. This chain uses TRBV4-3 with TRBJ2-1; perhaps TRBD2 as D (5 bases). In nucleotides, the CDR3 is TGCGCCAGCAGCCAAGATAGGTACGGGAACTACAATGAGCAGTTCTTC. Translated: CASSQDRYGNYNEQFF.